Presented here are 27 T cell receptor beta chains from one specimen sequenced in a study of T cell repertoires in cytomegalovirus infection. TCRdb re-analysed the reads in MiXCR, keeping a single row per CDR3 protein. The table lists some 310,000 distinct CDR3 sequences, 20% to 25% of them singletons. Their antigens are not known. Sample: cultured PBMCs, taken from culture after CMV antigen stimulation. The receptors shown here come from a human donor in good health (CMV status not recorded). Some clones in this sample may be carry-over from other donors' samples.

V is TRBV7-8 and J is TRBJ2-3; 8 positions match TRBD2. Germline CDR1 SGHVS, CDR2 FQNEAQ. The CDR3 extends over 16 amino acids. The ends lost 4 bases at V and 2 bases at J; junction bases unmatched: 8. The CDR3 here is CASSYAGGPTTDTQYF. The CDR3 DNA reads TGTGCCAGCAGCTACGCGGGAGGCCCAACCACAGATACGCAGTATTTT.

V usage is TRBV5-6 and J usage is TRBJ1-1, with 7 bases identical to TRBD1. This CDR3 is 15 amino acids long. Germline trimming cut 5 bases from V and 1 base from J; bases unmatched to any gene: 8. From germline, CDR1 is SGHDT and CDR2 YYEEEE. CDR3 amino acids: CASRDGTAWNTEAFF. CDR3 DNA: TGTGCCAGCAGGGATGGGACAGCTTGGAACACTGAAGCTTTCTTT.

This clonotype was seen more than once but under ten times. The chain has TRBV27 and TRBJ2-5; D perhaps matches TRBD1 (5 bases). CDR1 is MNHEY and CDR2 is SMNVEV in the germline V gene (reference sequence). CDR3 size: 14 residues. Trimming removed 4 bases from V and 4 bases from J, with 13 bases in between. DNA of the CDR3: TGTGCCAGCAGTTACAAGGGGTGGGGAGAGACCCAGTACTTC. Residues: CASSYKGWGETQYF.

This clonotype was seen more than once but under ten times. This chain joins TRBV4-3 and TRBJ1-3; D remains unclear. The CDR3 spans 14 residues. Trimming took off 0 bases at V and 0 bases at J, with 3 bases between the two ends. Germline loops: CDR1 LGHNA, CDR2 YSLEER. CDR3: CASSQDYSGNTIYF. In DNA form, the CDR3 reads TGCGCCAGCAGCCAAGATTACTCTGGAAACACCATATATTTT.

The chain recombines TRBV7-9 with TRBJ2-2; 8 bases line up with TRBD1. Germline CDR1 is SEHNR and CDR2 is FQNEAQ (reference sequence). Unmatched junction bases numbered 5, after V lost 5 bases and J lost 3 bases. The CDR3 covers 15 residues. Here the CDR3 DNA reads TGTGCCAGCAGCCCCCGGGACAGGCACACCGGGGAGCTGTTTTTT. Translated, it gives CASSPRDRHTGELFF. The variable domain in full, with the rest retrieved from reference TRBV7-9 and TRBJ2-2, is DTGVSQNPRHKITKRGQNVTFRCDPISEHNRLYWYRQTLGQGPEFLTYFQNEAQLEKSRLLSDRFSAERPKGSFSTLEIQRTEQGDSAMYLCASSPRDRHTGELFFGEGSRLTVL.

There are many counts of this clonotype. The CDR3 here is CASSSSSVPETQYF. The CDR3 DNA reads TGTGCCAGCAGTTCTTCTAGCGTACCCGAGACCCAGTACTTC. The rearrangement joins TRBV7-2 to TRBJ2-5; TRBD2 might be the D (6 bases). With 6 bases removed from V and 5 bases from J, the gap between germline ends came to 16 bases. Germline-derived CDR1 and CDR2 are SGHTA and FQGNSA. This CDR3 spans 14 amino acids.

This clonotype has at least ten counts. The rearrangement links TRBV7-2 to TRBJ2-6, with 10 positions matching TRBD2. This CDR3 is built from 16 residues. Per germline, CDR1 SGHTA and CDR2 FQGNSA. The J segment lost 2 bases and the V segment lost 5 bases, leaving 3 bases of the junction unmatched. CDR3 amino acids: CASSLTSGTGANVLTF. The CDR3 bases are TGTGCCAGCAGCCTTACTAGCGGGACTGGGGCCAACGTCCTGACTTTC.

This clonotype was seen more than once but under ten times. The chain recombines TRBV25-1 with TRBJ2-2; 10 bases map to TRBD2. Looked up from germline, CDR1 is MGHDK and CDR2 is SYGVNS. Losses at the gene ends were 5 bases for V and 0 bases for J; bases not matched to a gene: 6. The CDR3 is 17 residues long. The CDR3 sequence: CASSPGTSAPNTGELFF. The CDR3 DNA sequence: TGTGCCAGCAGTCCCGGGACTAGCGCCCCGAACACCGGGGAGCTGTTTTTT. Full variable domain (rest looked up from reference TRBV25-1 and TRBJ2-2): EADIYQTPRYLVIGTGKKITLECSQTMGHDKMYWYQQDPGMELHLIHYSYGVNSTEKGDLSSESTVSRIRTEHFPLTLESARPSHTSQYLCASSPGTSAPNTGELFFGEGSRLTVL.

This clonotype has ten or more counts. This rearrangement joins TRBV7-2 to TRBJ2-5; perhaps TRBD2 as D (7 bases). V lost 5 bases and J lost 5, with 21 bases in between. CDR3 length: 16 residues. The V gene's germline CDR1 is SGHTA and CDR2 FQGNSA. As DNA, the CDR3 is TGTGCCAGCAGCCCCCCGGCTCTCTCGGGGGGCGAGACCCAGTACTTC. Translation gives CASSPPALSGGETQYF.

J is TRBJ2-3 and V is TRBV12-3 or TRBV12-4; TRBD2 matches at 7 bases. The CDR3 covers 17 residues. J was trimmed by 1 base and V by 6 bases; bases with no gene match: 13. CDR3 sequence reads: CASSPSGAGVGTDTQYF. CDR3 sequence (DNA): TGTGCCAGCAGCCCAAGTGGCGCGGGAGTGGGCACAGATACGCAGTATTTT.

This clonotype occurred many times. This sequence joins TRBV7-2 and TRBJ2-4; D is perhaps TRBD1 or TRBD2 (5 bases each). Trimming stripped 5 bases from V and 0 bases from J, with 8 bases between. This CDR3 contains 14 residues. The germline gives CDR1 SGHTA, CDR2 FQGNSA. The CDR3 region has the DNA TGTGCCAGCAGCCGGGACCTAGCCAAAAACATTCAGTACTTC. Translated, it gives CASSRDLAKNIQYF.

Note on this clonotype: This may arise from a read error, as a much more abundant clone is one base away. The rearrangement joins TRBV7-6 to TRBJ2-7; D gene ambiguous. This CDR3 has 15 amino acids. Germline values: CDR1 SGHVS, CDR2 FNYEAQ. CDR3 sequence (DNA): TGTGCCAGCAGCTTAGATATCGGACCGTCCTACGATCAGTACTTC. Its translation is CASSLDIGPSYDQYF.

The J gene is TRBJ2-1, the V gene TRBV15, with 8 bases matching TRBD2. CDR3 length: 17 amino acids. V trimming: 0 bases; J trimming: 2 bases; junction bases outside the gene matches: 6. In germline, CDR1 is LNHNV, CDR2 YYDKDF (reference sequence). The DNA for the CDR3 is TGTGCCACCAGCAGAGACCGGAGCGGGAGCCCCTACAATGAGCAGTTCTTC. Translated: CATSRDRSGSPYNEQFF.

This clonotype was counted a few times. The chain links TRBV12-3 or TRBV12-4 to TRBJ1-5; D gene ambiguous. Trimming shortened V by 3 bases and J by 9 bases, and 15 bases separated the two germline ends. The CDR3 covers 14 residues. The CDR3 nucleotides read TGTGCCAGCAGTTTTATGTCGGGTCATTGGCCCCAGCATTTT. Amino acid sequence: CASSFMSGHWPQHF.

This clonotype was seen a handful of times. The V and J genes are TRBV20-1 and TRBJ1-6, with D unclear. Germline CDR1 reads DFQATT; CDR2 reads SNEGSKA (reference sequence). V gave up 3 bases and J gave up 5 bases, with 11 bases separating them. This CDR3 spans 14 amino acids. CDR3 residues: CSARLGRDNSPLHF. CDR3 nucleotide sequence: TGCAGTGCTAGGTTGGGCAGAGATAATTCACCCCTCCACTTT.

This clonotype was counted many times. The genes are TRBV12-3 or TRBV12-4 and TRBJ2-2; D is unclear. The CDR3 is 15 residues long. Trimming stripped 3 bases from V and 2 bases from J, with 10 bases between. The CDR3 here is CASSLGDHNTGELFF. The CDR3 DNA sequence: TGTGCCAGCAGTTTGGGCGACCATAACACCGGGGAGCTGTTTTTT.

This clonotype was seen many times. J is TRBJ2-1 and V is TRBV7-2; TRBD2 agrees at 11 bases. The trim removed 6 bases at V and 8 bases at J, leaving 9 bases unmatched. The CDR3 extends over 15 amino acids. Germline CDR1 reads SGHTA; CDR2 reads FQGNSA. The CDR3 nucleotides read TGTGCCAGCAGACCTCTAGCGGGAGGTGGTTATGAGCAGTTCTTC. Translated: CASRPLAGGGYEQFF.

This clonotype has only a few counts. The rearrangement uses TRBV24-1 and TRBJ2-5; no clear D gene. This CDR3 region has 15 residues. V was shortened by 3 bases and J by 1 base, with 11 bases between the two germline ends. Germline CDR1 KGHDR, CDR2 SFDVKD. CDR3 nucleotides: TGTGCCACCAGTGATATCACAGCTAGCCAAGAGACCCAGTACTTC. Protein: CATSDITASQETQYF.

As to this clonotype: One base away lies a much larger clone, so this may be a sequencing read error. V gene TRBV7-8 combines with J gene TRBJ2-7; 8 bases are shared with TRBD1. V was pared by 7 bases and J by 0 bases, with 5 bases of the junction left unmatched. Germline CDR1 reads SGHVS; CDR2 reads FQNEAQ. The length of the CDR3 is 14 residues. In nucleotides, the CDR3 is TGTGCCAGCACCAGGACAGGGTACTCCTACGAGCAGTACTTC. It translates to CASTRTGYSYEQYF.

This clonotype was seen many times. The rearrangement links TRBV7-2 to TRBJ2-7; 13 bases match TRBD2. Per germline, CDR1 SGHTA and CDR2 FQGNSA. CDR3 length: 14 amino acids. With V trimmed by 4 bases and J by 6 bases, 3 bases remained unmatched. The CDR3 nucleotides read TGTGCCAGCAGCTCGGGACTAGCGGGAATCGAGCAGTACTTC. Its protein product is CASSSGLAGIEQYF.

The rearrangement joins TRBV2 to TRBJ2-4; unclear D gene. V dropped 0 bases and J dropped 1 base, with 7 bases sitting between them. Germline V gives CDR1 SNHLY, CDR2 FYNNEI. The CDR3 has 15 residues. The CDR3 nucleotides are TGTGCCAGCAGTGAAGCGATTCAGGCCAAAAACATTCAGTACTTC. As protein: CASSEAIQAKNIQYF.

The chain uses TRBV12-5 and TRBJ2-7; TRBD1 might be the D (5 bases). The germline gives CDR1 LGHNT, CDR2 FRNRAP. V lost 3 bases to trimming and J lost 0 bases, with 9 bases between them. The CDR3 runs 14 residues. CDR3 amino acids: CASGLGAASYEQYV. CDR3 DNA: TGTGCTAGTGGTTTAGGGGCAGCCTCCTACGAGCAGTACGTC.

This chain joins TRBV4-3 and TRBJ1-2; D call uncertain. Trimming removed 0 bases at V and 0 bases at J, with 5 bases between. The CDR3 extends over 14 amino acids. CDR1 and CDR2 (germline): LGHNA, YSLEER. The CDR3 reads CASSQDEANYGYTF. DNA of the CDR3: TGCGCCAGCAGCCAAGACGAGGCTAACTATGGCTACACCTTC.

The genes are TRBV5-4 and TRBJ2-1; 13 positions match TRBD2. From germline, CDR1 is SGHNT and CDR2 YYREEE (reference sequence). V was clipped by 4 bases and J by 2 bases; unmatched bases: 3. The CDR3 sequence is 16 residues long. This chain's CDR3 is CASSRTSGSAYNEQFF. CDR3 in DNA: TGTGCCAGCAGCCGGACTAGCGGGAGTGCCTACAATGAGCAGTTCTTC.

J is TRBJ2-3 and V is TRBV7-8; a weak D match, TRBD2 (6 bases). V lost 2 bases to trimming and J lost 2 bases, with 11 bases between them. In germline, CDR1 is SGHVS, CDR2 FQNEAQ. The CDR3 is 15 amino acids. DNA of the CDR3: TGTGCCAGCAGCTTAAGAGTAGCGGACACAGATACGCAGTATTTT. Amino acid sequence: CASSLRVADTDTQYF.

This clonotype was seen only a few times. This sequence joins TRBV30 and TRBJ1-6, with D maybe TRBD1 (5 bases). Per germline, CDR1 GTSNPN and CDR2 SVGIG (reference sequence). Between the trimmed V and J ends, which lost 1 base and 7 bases, there was a span of 11 bases. The CDR3 has 14 amino acids. The CDR3, as DNA: TGTGCCTGGAGTGGGGCAGGGAACAATTCACCCCTCCACTTT. Protein sequence: CAWSGAGNNSPLHF.

This clonotype was detected once. The chain couples TRBV19 to TRBJ1-5, with D maybe TRBD1 (5 bases). Between the trimmed V and J ends, which lost 10 bases and 6 bases, there was a span of 16 bases. The germline CDR1 and CDR2 sequences are LNHDA and SQIVND (reference sequence). This CDR3 is built from 13 residues. The CDR3 reads CATPGQGSQPQHF. Here the CDR3 DNA reads TGTGCCACCCCTGGGCAGGGAAGTCAGCCCCAGCATTTT.